This TCR beta chain was sequenced in a study of blood T cell repertoires in COVID-19. Across the whole study: Whether acute or convalescent, the COVID-19 samples came from the United States, Italy and Spain.

V shed 5 bases and J shed 9 bases, with 17 bases lying between them. The CDR3 length is 14 residues. CDR1 is LNHDA, CDR2 SQIVND, per germline (reference sequence). Source study methods: Amplification from reference gene primers served as the basis for estimated nucleated cell counts. Sequencing used immunoSEQ multiplex PCR; TCRdb keeps in-frame clones, though not all of them. Clone size and the V and J calls come from that table; the DNA yielded D and trimming. The data contain roughly 300,000 clones, over 75% of them singletons. V gene TRBV19 combines with J gene TRBJ2-1; D is perhaps TRBD2 (5 bases). Sequenced sample: peripheral blood. This receptor was taken from a human donor in a cohort sampled during active COVID-19. In DNA form, the CDR3 reads TGTGCCAGTAGTTCTTGGGATGGAGGACCTGAGCAGTTCTTC. Its translation: CASSSWDGGPEQFF. Looking up the rest from reference TRBV19 and TRBJ2-1 gives the full variable domain: DGGITQSPKYLFRKEGQNVTLSCEQNLNHDAMYWYRQDPGQGLRLIYYSQIVNDFQKGDIAEGYSVSREKKESFPLTVTSAQKNPTAFYLCASSSWDGGPEQFFGPGTRLTVL.